These 5 T cell receptor beta chains came from one sample sequenced in a study of blood T cells in healthy people across ages. PCR was performed a second time for roughly 7 to 12 cycles using a sample-barcoded 5' primer and a J-beta primer mix. TCRdb called the 5' RACE reads again in MiXCR, with one record for every CDR3 protein. Found here are roughly 640,000 distinct CDR3 sequences, approximately 30% of them singletons; the top ten hold roughly 14%. The sample was blood. These receptors originate from a woman older than 75 in good health.

The V gene is TRBV27, the J gene TRBJ2-1; unclear D gene. From germline, CDR1 is MNHEY and CDR2 SMNVEV (reference sequence). V was clipped by 11 bases and J by 4 bases, with 9 bases between them. This CDR3 has 11 residues. The CDR3 loop reads CAPLPYNEQFF. The CDR3 nucleotides are TGTGCCCCCCTCCCTTACAATGAGCAGTTCTTC.

Remarks on this clonotype: A read error may explain this, as a much larger clone is one base away. The chain couples TRBV5-1 to TRBJ2-1; TRBD2 might be the D (6 bases). CDR3 size: 15 residues. V lost 1 base and J lost 10, with 18 bases in between. The germline CDR1 and CDR2 sequences are SGHRS and YFSETQ. The chain's CDR3 is CASSLMGGGPYEQFF. CDR3 DNA: TGCGCCAGCAGCTTGATGGGGGGTGGTCCCTACGAGCAGTTCTTC.

This clonotype was seen ten or more times. One end of the junction fails to match germline, which may point to a read error. This chain uses TRBV5-1 with TRBJ2-7; 7 bases are shared with TRBD1. Germline CDR1 SGHRS, CDR2 YFSETQ. The CDR3 sequence is 14 residues long. The CDR3: CASSLTGNSYEQYF. The DNA for the CDR3 is TGTGCCAGCAGCTTGACAGGGAACTCCTACGAGCAGTACTTC.

The chain joins TRBV4-3 to TRBJ1-1; 8 positions agree with TRBD1. The CDR3 is 17 residues long. V shed 4 bases, J shed 3 bases, and the junction held 13 bases outside the gene matches. Per the germline V gene, CDR1 is LGHNA and CDR2 is YSLEER. This CDR3 reads CASSPEGAGGWDTEAFF. In DNA form, the CDR3 reads TGCGCCAGCAGCCCGGAGGGGGCAGGGGGCTGGGACACTGAAGCTTTCTTT.

This clonotype was counted many times. The chain is built from TRBV20-1 and TRBJ1-6; D not resolved. This CDR3 contains 15 residues. Germline lookup yields CDR1 DFQATT and CDR2 SNEGSKA (reference sequence). V was clipped by 5 bases and J by 10 bases, with 21 bases between them. The CDR3 reads CSASSSGSGGSPLHF. The CDR3 DNA follows: TGCAGTGCTTCCTCCTCAGGTAGTGGTGGCTCACCCCTCCACTTT.